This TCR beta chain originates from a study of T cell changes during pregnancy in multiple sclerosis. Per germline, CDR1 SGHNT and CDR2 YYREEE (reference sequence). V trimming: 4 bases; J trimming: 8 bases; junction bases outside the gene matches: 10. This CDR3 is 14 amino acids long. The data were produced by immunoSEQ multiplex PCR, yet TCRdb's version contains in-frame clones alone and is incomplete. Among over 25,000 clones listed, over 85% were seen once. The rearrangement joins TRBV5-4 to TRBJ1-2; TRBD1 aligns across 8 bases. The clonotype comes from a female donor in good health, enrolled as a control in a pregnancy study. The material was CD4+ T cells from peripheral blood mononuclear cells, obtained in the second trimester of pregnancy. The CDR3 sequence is CASSEVQGGRGYTF. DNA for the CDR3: TGTGCCAGCAGCGAAGTACAGGGGGGAAGGGGCTACACCTTC.